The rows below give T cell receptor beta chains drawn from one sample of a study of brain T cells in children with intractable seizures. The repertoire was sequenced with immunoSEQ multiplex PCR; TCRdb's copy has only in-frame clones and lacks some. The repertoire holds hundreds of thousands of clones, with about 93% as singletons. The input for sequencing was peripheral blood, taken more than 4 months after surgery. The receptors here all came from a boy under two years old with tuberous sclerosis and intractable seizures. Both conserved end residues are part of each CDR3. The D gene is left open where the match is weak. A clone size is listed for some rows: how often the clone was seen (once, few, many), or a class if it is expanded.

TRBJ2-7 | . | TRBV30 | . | CAWSSGLALGEQYF | TGTGCCTGGAGTTCGGGGCTAGCGTTGGGCGAGCAGTACTTC
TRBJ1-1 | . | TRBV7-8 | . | CASSPDSDTEAFF | TGTGCCAGCAGCCCAGACAGCGACACTGAAGCTTTCTTT
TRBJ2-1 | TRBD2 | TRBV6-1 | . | CASSVFLAGESYNEQFF | TGTGCCAGCAGTGTGTTTCTAGCGGGAGAATCCTACAATGAGCAGTTCTTC
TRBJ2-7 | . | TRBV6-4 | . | CARRGQQYF | TGTGCCAGACGCGGGCAACAGTACTTC
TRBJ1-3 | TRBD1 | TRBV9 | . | CASSDDRAGNTIYF | TGTGCCAGCAGCGATGACAGGGCTGGAAACACCATATATTTT
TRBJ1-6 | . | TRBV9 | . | CASSQWTQNSPLHF | TGTGCCAGCAGCCAATGGACGCAGAATTCACCCCTCCACTTT
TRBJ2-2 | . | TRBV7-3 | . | CASSPTGPGELFF | TGTGCCAGCAGCCCCACGGGGCCCGGGGAGCTGTTTTTT
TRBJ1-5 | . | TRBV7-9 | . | CASSNGGDQPQHF | TGTGCCAGCAGCAATGGGGGCGATCAGCCCCAGCATTTT
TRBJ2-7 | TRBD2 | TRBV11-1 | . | CASSPTRGGRAYEQYF | TGTGCCAGCAGCCCAACCCGGGGCGGGAGGGCCTACGAGCAGTACTTC
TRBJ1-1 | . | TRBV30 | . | CAWSSDSPLNTEAFF | TGTGCCTGGAGTTCCGACAGTCCCCTGAACACTGAAGCTTTCTTT
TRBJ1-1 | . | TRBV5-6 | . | CASSQGQGSRPNTEAFF | TGTGCCAGCAGCCAGGGGCAGGGGAGCCGACCGAACACTGAAGCTTTCTTT
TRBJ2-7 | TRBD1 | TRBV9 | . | CASSAAGTGVHEQYF | TGTGCCAGCAGCGCCGCCGGGACAGGGGTCCACGAGCAGTACTTC
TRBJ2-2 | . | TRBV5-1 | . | CASSLGVRPNTGELFF | TGCGCCAGCAGCCTTGGGGTCCGCCCAAACACCGGGGAGCTGTTTTTT
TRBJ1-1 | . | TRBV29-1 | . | CSADSGHAEAFF | TGCAGCGCTGACTCCGGACATGCTGAAGCTTTCTTT
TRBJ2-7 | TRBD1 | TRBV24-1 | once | CATSEGKTGQGMEEQYF | TGTGCCACCAGTGAGGGAAAAACGGGACAGGGAATGGAAGAGCAGTACTTC
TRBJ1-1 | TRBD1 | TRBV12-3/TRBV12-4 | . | CASSETGRAFF | TGTGCCAGCAGTGAGACAGGGCGGGCTTTCTTT
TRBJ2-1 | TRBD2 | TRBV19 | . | CASSIQGLGYNEQFF | TGTGCCAGTAGTATACAGGGACTAGGGTACAATGAGCAGTTCTTC
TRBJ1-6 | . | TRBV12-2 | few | CASEGSPLHF | TGTGCAAGTGAGGGATCACCCCTCCACTTT
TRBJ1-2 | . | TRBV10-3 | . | CAITKNSPSNYGYTF | TGTGCCATCACCAAAAATTCCCCCTCTAACTATGGCTACACCTTC
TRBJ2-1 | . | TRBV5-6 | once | CASSLEGYVRDNEQFF | TGTGCCAGCAGCTTGGAGGGGTACGTAAGGGACAATGAGCAGTTCTTC
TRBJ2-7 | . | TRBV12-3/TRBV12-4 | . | CASSPRPRQEQYF | TGTGCCAGCAGTCCACGCCCCCGACAGGAGCAGTACTTC
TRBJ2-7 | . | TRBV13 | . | CASSLGHMIYEQYF | TGTGCCAGCAGCCTCGGACATATGATTTACGAGCAGTACTTC
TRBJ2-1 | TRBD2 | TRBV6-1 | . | CASSEAAGLAGRNEQFF | TGTGCCAGCAGTGAAGCAGCCGGACTAGCGGGAAGGAATGAGCAGTTCTTC
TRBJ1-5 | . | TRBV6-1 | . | CASSEGVRGSGNQPQHF | TGTGCCAGCAGTGAAGGCGTGAGGGGTTCGGGCAATCAGCCCCAGCATTTT
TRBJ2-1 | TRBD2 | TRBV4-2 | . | CASSPGTVTPVLRILAGDFYEQFF | TGTGCCAGCAGCCCAGGTACCGTGACACCAGTCTTAAGAATACTAGCGGGAGATTTCTATGAGCAGTTCTTC
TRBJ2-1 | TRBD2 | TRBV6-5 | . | CASRAGSSYNEQFF | TGTGCCAGCAGAGCGGGAAGCTCCTACAATGAGCAGTTCTTC
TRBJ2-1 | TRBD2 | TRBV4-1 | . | CASSQGGREGRRSEQFF | TGCGCCAGCAGCCAAGGGGGTCGGGAGGGCCGGAGGAGTGAGCAGTTCTTC
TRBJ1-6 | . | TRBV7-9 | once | CASTSGYNSPLHF | TGTGCCAGCACCTCGGGCTATAATTCACCCCTCCACTTT
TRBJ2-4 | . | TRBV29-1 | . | CSVEGGQGDKNIQYF | TGCAGCGTTGAAGGGGGTCAGGGTGACAAAAACATTCAGTACTTC
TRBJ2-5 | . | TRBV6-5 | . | CASSYTKMDRETQYF | TGTGCCAGCAGTTACACCAAGATGGATAGAGAGACCCAGTACTTC
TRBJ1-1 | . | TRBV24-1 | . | CATSDTGGPGNTEAFF | TGTGCCACCAGTGATACTGGGGGGCCGGGGAACACTGAAGCTTTCTTT
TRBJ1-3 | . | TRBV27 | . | CASSESSGNTIYF | TGTGCCAGCTCAGAGAGCTCTGGAAACACCATATATTTT
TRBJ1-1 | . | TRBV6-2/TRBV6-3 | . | CASSQGRGSNTEAFF | TGTGCCAGCAGCCAAGGACGGGGGTCGAACACTGAAGCTTTCTTT
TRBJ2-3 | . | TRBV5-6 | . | CASSEDTGVGDTQYF | TGTGCCAGCAGCGAAGATACGGGAGTTGGGGATACGCAGTATTTT
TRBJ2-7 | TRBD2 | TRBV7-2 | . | CASSPSAGGVGNEQYF | TGTGCCAGCAGCCCGTCGGCGGGGGGCGTCGGAAACGAGCAGTACTTC
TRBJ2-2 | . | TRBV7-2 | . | CASSSPLGRTTGELFF | TGTGCCAGCAGCTCCCCCTTGGGGAGAACCACCGGGGAGCTGTTTTTT
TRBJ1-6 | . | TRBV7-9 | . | CASSLAGRGSPLHF | TGTGCCAGCAGCTTAGCGGGGAGGGGATCACCCCTCCACTTT
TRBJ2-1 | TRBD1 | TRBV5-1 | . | CASSLGGTGGINEQFF | TGCGCCAGCAGCTTGGGTGGGACAGGGGGTATCAATGAGCAGTTCTTC
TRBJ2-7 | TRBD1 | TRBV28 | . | CASTEFRQGGFYEQYF | TGTGCCAGCACCGAGTTTCGACAGGGGGGCTTCTACGAGCAGTACTTC
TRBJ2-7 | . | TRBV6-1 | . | CASSEQGLDSYEQYF | TGTGCCAGCAGTGAACAAGGACTTGACTCCTACGAGCAGTACTTC
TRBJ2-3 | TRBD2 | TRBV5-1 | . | CASSTREGTDTQYF | TGCGCCAGCAGCACCCGGGAGGGAACAGATACGCAGTATTTT